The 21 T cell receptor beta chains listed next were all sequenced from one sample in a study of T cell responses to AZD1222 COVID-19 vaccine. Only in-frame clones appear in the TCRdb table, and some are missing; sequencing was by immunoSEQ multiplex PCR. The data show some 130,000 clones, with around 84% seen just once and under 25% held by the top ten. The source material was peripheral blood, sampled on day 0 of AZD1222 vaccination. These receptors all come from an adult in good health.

In DNA, the CDR3 is TGTGCCAGCAGCTTAACGGGGGACAACTCCTACGAGCAGTACTTC. Translation gives CASSLTGDNSYEQYF. The rearrangement joins TRBV11-2 to TRBJ2-7; perhaps D is TRBD1 or TRBD2 (6 bases each). Trimming removed 2 bases from V and 0 bases from J, with 11 bases in between. Germline V gene data show CDR1 as SGHAT and CDR2 as FQNNGV. This CDR3 is 15 amino acids long.

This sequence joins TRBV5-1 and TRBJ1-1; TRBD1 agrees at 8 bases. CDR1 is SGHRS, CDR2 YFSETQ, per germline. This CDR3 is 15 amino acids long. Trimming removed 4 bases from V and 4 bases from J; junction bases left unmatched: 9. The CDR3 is CASSQPGGASTEAFF. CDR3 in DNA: TGCGCCAGCAGCCAACCAGGGGGCGCGAGCACTGAAGCTTTCTTT.

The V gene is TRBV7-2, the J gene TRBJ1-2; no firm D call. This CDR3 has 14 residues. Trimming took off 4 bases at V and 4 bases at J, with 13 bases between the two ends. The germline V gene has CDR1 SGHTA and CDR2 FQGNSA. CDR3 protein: CASSSEPTGYGYTF. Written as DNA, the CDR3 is TGTGCCAGCAGCTCTGAGCCGACGGGCTATGGCTACACCTTC.

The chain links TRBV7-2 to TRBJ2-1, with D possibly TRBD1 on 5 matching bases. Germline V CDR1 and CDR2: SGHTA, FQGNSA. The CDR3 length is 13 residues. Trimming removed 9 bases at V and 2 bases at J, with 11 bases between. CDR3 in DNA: TGTGCCAGTGGGGCTTCCACCTACAATGAGCAGTTCTTC. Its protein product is CASGASTYNEQFF.

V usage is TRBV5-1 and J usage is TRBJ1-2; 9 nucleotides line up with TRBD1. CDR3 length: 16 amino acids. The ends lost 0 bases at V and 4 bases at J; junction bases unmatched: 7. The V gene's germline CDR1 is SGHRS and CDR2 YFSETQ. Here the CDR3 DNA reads TGCGCCAGCAGCTTGGGGACAGGGGAATCCACCTATGGCTACACCTTC. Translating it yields CASSLGTGESTYGYTF.

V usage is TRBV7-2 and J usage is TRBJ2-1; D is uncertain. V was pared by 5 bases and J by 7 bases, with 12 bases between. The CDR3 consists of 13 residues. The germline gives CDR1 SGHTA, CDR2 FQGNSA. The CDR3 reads CASSTAYLNEQFF. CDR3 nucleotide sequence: TGTGCCAGCAGCACCGCCTACTTGAATGAGCAGTTCTTC.

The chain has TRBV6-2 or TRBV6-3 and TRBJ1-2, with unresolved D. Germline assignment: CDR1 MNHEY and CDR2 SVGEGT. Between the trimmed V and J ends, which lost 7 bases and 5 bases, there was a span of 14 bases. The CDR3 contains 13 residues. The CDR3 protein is CASTPSVGYGYTF. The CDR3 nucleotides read TGTGCCAGCACCCCGTCGGTTGGATATGGCTACACCTTC.

This CDR3 reads CSASAGDTEAFF. The CDR3 DNA reads as TGCAGTGCTAGTGCAGGGGACACTGAAGCTTTCTTT. The gene calls are TRBV20-1 and TRBJ1-1; possible D gene TRBD1, 6 bases. Per germline, CDR1 DFQATT and CDR2 SNEGSKA (reference sequence). Deletions cut 3 bases from V and 3 bases from J, with 8 bases between. This CDR3 has 12 amino acids.

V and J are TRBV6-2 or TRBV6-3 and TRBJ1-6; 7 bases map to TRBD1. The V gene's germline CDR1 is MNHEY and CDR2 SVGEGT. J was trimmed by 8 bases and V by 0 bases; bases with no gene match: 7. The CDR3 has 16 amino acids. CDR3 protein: CASSYSPGQTHSPLHF. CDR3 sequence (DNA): TGTGCCAGCAGTTACTCACCGGGACAGACACATTCACCCCTCCACTTT.

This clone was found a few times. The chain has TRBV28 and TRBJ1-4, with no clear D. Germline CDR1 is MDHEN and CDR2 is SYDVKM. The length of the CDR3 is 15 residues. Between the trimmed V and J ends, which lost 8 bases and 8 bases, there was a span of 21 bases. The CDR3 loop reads CASQPATRGGEKLFF. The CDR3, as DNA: TGTGCCAGCCAGCCTGCTACGCGGGGAGGCGAAAAACTGTTTTTT.

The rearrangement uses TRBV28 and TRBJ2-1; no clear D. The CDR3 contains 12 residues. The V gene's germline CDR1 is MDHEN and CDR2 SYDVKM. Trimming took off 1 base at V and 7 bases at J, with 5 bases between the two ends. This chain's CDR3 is CASSLSVNEQFF. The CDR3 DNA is TGTGCCAGCAGTTTATCGGTGAATGAGCAGTTCTTC.

CDR3 nucleotide sequence: TGTGCCACCCAGGGTTATGGCTACACCTTC. As protein: CATQGYGYTF. V and J are TRBV2 and TRBJ1-2; TRBD1 might be the D (5 bases). CDR3 length equals 10 residues. Trimming cost V 10 bases and J 5 bases, with 8 bases left between them. Germline V gene data show CDR1 as SNHLY and CDR2 as FYNNEI.

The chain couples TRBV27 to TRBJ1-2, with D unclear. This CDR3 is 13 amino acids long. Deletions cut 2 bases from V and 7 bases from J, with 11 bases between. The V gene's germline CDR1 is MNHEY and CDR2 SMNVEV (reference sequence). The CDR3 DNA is TGTGCCAGCAGTTTAGCGTCCGAATTTGGCTACACCTTC. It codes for CASSLASEFGYTF.

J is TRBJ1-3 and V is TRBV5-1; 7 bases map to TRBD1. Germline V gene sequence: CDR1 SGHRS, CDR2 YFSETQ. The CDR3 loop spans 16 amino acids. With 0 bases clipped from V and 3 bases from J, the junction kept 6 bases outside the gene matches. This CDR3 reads CASSLAGTAYGNTIYF. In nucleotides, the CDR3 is TGCGCCAGCAGCTTGGCCGGGACAGCCTATGGAAACACCATATATTTT.

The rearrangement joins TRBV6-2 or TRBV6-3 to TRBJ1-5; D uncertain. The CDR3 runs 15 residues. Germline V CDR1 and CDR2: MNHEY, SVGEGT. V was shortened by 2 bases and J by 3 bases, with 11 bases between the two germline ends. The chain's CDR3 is CASSYRGSHNQPQHF. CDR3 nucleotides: TGTGCCAGCAGTTACCGTGGCAGTCACAATCAGCCCCAGCATTTT.

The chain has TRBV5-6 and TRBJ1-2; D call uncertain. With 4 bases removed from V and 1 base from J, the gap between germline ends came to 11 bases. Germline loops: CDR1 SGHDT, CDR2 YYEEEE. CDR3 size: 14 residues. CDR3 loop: CASSQFGDNYGYTF. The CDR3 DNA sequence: TGTGCCAGCAGCCAGTTCGGGGATAACTATGGCTACACCTTC.

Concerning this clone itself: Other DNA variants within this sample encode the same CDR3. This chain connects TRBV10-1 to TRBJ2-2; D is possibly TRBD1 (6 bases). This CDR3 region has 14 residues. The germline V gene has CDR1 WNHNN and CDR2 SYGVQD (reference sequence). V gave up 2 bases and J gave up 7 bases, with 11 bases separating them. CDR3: CASSEGGGGGELFF. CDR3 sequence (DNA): TGCGCCAGCAGTGAGGGTGGGGGCGGCGGGGAGCTGTTTTTT.

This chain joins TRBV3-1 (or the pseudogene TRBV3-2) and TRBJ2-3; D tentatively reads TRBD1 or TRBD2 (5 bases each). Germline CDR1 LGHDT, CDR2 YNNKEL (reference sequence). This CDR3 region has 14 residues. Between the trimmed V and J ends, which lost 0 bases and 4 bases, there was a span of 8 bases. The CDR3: CASSQDLGADTQYF. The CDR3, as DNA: TGTGCCAGCAGCCAAGATTTGGGGGCAGATACGCAGTATTTT.

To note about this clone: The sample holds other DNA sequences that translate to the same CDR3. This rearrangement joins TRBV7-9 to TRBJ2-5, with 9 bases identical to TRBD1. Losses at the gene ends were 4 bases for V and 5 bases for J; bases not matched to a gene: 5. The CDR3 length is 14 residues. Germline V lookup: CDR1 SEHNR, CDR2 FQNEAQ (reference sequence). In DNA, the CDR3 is TGTGCCAGCAGCTCACAGGGGGCCTGGGAGACCCAGTACTTC. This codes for CASSSQGAWETQYF.

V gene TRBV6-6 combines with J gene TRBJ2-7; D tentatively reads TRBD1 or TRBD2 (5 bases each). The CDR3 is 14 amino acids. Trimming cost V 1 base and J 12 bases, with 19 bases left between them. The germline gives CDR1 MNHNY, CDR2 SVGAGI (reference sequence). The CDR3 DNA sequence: TGTGCCAGCAGTTACTTAGGGACCGTCGACGGGGCGTACTTC. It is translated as CASSYLGTVDGAYF.

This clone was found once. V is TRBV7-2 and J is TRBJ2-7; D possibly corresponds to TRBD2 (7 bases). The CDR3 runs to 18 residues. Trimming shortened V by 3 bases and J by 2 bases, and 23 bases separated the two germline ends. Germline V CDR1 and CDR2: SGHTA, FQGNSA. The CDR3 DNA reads TGTGCCAGCAGCTTCCTACAAAGGGGGGGGCTCGACCCCTACGAGCAGTACTTC. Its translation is CASSFLQRGGLDPYEQYF.